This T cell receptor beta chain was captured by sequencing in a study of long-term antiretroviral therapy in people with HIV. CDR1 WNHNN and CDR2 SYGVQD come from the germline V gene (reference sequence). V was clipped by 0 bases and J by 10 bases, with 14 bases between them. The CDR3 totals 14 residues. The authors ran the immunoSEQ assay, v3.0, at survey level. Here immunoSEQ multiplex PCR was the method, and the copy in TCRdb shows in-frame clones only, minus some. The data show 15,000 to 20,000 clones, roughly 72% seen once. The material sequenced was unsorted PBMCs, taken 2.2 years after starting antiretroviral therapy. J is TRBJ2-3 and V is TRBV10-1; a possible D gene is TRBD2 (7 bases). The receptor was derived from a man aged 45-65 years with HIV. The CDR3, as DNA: TGCGCCAGCAGTGAGTCGAAGGGCGGGGGCGCGCAGTATTTT. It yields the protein CASSESKGGGAQYF.